The 9 T cell receptor beta chains given below trace back to one sample, sequenced in a study of T cells in Graves' hyperthyroidism and ophthalmopathy. RNA transcripts gave rise to amplified TCR beta CDR3 regions. Initially, a first-round RT-PCR of the TCR CDR3 employed the HTBI primer set. TCRdb itself ran the multiplex PCR reads through MiXCR, one entry per CDR3 protein. The sample lists around 190,000 distinct CDR3 sequences; around 17% were seen once. Source material: blood. The receptors come from a woman between 50 and 59 years old with Graves' hyperthyroidism.

This chain connects TRBV6-1 to TRBJ1-1; no reliable D call. V lost 7 bases, J lost 5 bases, and 11 bases lay in between. Germline loops: CDR1 MNHNS, CDR2 SASEGT. The CDR3 spans 12 residues. The chain's CDR3 is CASNQGGTEAFF. The CDR3 DNA is TGTGCCAGCAACCAAGGAGGGACTGAAGCTTTCTTT.

In its sample, this clonotype was seen a few times. A junction end diverges from the germline sequence, so it may reflect a read error. V and J are TRBV20-1 and TRBJ2-3; D is possibly TRBD2 (5 bases). This CDR3 is built from 14 residues. Germline V CDR1 and CDR2: DFQATT, SNEGSKA (reference sequence). In DNA form, the CDR3 reads TGCAATGCTAGCCCCGGCGTAAGCACAGATACGCAGTATTTT. Translated: CNASPGVSTDTQYF.

This sequence joins TRBV29-1 and TRBJ2-1; D perhaps matches TRBD1 (5 bases). The CDR3 loop spans 14 amino acids. V lost 4 bases, J lost 4 bases, and 14 bases lay in between. CDR1 and CDR2 (germline): SQVTM, ANQGSEA. CDR3 in DNA: TGCAGCGTTGGGCTAGGTGGACAATACAATGAGCAGTTCTTC. Protein sequence: CSVGLGGQYNEQFF.

V is TRBV30 and J is TRBJ1-1; D gene uncertain. Germline V lookup: CDR1 GTSNPN, CDR2 SVGIG (reference sequence). The CDR3 runs to 12 residues. The V and J ends lost 1 base and 7 bases respectively, with 10 bases between them. The CDR3 loop is CAWSDSVVEAFF. For the CDR3, the DNA is TGTGCCTGGAGTGACAGTGTAGTTGAAGCTTTCTTT.

This clonotype was found many times. This sequence joins TRBV7-9 and TRBJ1-1; no clear D gene. Germline CDR1 SEHNR, CDR2 FQNEAQ (reference sequence). The CDR3 covers 15 residues. Between the trimmed V and J ends, which lost 2 bases and 5 bases, there was a span of 15 bases. The CDR3, as DNA: TGTGCCAGCAGCTTATCATTGGGAACTGGTACTGAAGCTTTCTTT. It is translated as CASSLSLGTGTEAFF.

This clonotype was counted between two and nine times. The chain couples TRBV18 to TRBJ1-3; tentatively, D is TRBD1 (6 bases). CDR3 length: 16 residues. Trimming stripped 4 bases from V and 0 bases from J, with 13 bases between. Germline assignment: CDR1 KGHSH and CDR2 LQKENI. CDR3 in amino acids: CASSLDRIISGNTIYF. Here the CDR3 DNA reads TGTGCCAGCTCACTCGACAGGATTATCTCTGGAAACACCATATATTTT.

There are many counts of this clonotype. The genes are TRBV20-1 and TRBJ2-7; D could derive from TRBD1 or TRBD2 (5 bases each). V was cut by 4 bases and J by 4 bases, with 17 bases left in between. This CDR3 spans 14 amino acids. Germline-derived CDR1 and CDR2 are DFQATT and SNEGSKA (reference sequence). CDR3 nucleotide sequence: TGCAGTGCTAAGGGGACGGACCTTGATTACGAGCAGTACTTC. Its protein product is CSAKGTDLDYEQYF.

In DNA form, the CDR3 reads TGCAGTGCGGGACAGGGGTCTTCTGGAAACACCATATATTTT. This encodes CSAGQGSSGNTIYF. V is TRBV20-1 and J is TRBJ1-3, with TRBD1 matching over 10 bases. Trimming removed 6 bases from V and 1 base from J; junction bases left unmatched: 3. Germline V gene lookup returns CDR1 DFQATT and CDR2 SNEGSKA (reference sequence). The CDR3 is 14 residues long.

This clonotype was observed many times. V gene TRBV6-1 combines with J gene TRBJ2-1, with D possibly being TRBD2 (6 bases). CDR1 is MNHNS, CDR2 SASEGT, per germline. The length of the CDR3 is 16 residues. Trimming took off 5 bases at V and 8 bases at J, with 22 bases between the two ends. CDR3 sequence reads: CASSIYSGDKGYEQFF. The DNA of the CDR3 is TGTGCCAGCAGTATTTATAGCGGAGACAAAGGTTATGAGCAGTTCTTC.